Listed here are 23 T cell receptor beta chains from one sample, sequenced in a study of T cells in localized non-small cell lung cancer (TCRdb year 2020). Libraries were constructed by the immunoSEQ multiplex PCR assay. TCRdb obtained this table from immuneACCESS and retained in-frame rearrangements with V and J assigned. These tables miss some clones; where compared with another copy, unresolved V genes account for less than half of the shortfall, and the remainder is unexplained. The sample includes tens of thousands of clones, with more than 70% observed a single time. Of the sample, about 20% falls within the top ten clones. The input for sequencing was peripheral blood, taken before any cancer treatment. Every receptor here comes from a woman aged 35-75 years with stage I squamous cell lung carcinoma.

The rearrangement uses TRBV5-8 and TRBJ1-6, with D tentatively TRBD1 (5 bases). CDR1 is SGHTS, CDR2 YDEGEE, per germline. This CDR3 region has 15 residues. V was cut by 4 bases and J by 5 bases, with 13 bases left in between. CDR3 protein: CASSRRQPNNSPLHF. CDR3 sequence (DNA): TGTGCCAGCAGCCGACGACAGCCGAATAATTCACCCCTCCACTTT.

The chain is built from TRBV7-8 and TRBJ1-3, with D uncertain. Germline-derived CDR1 and CDR2 are SGHVS and FQNEAQ. The CDR3 has 15 residues. Trimming cost V 6 bases and J 0 bases, with 12 bases left between them. CDR3 nucleotide sequence: TGTGCCAGCAGGAGGTCCTCAAGCTCTGGAAACACCATATATTTT. This codes for CASRRSSSSGNTIYF.

This chain joins TRBV7-7 and TRBJ2-2; 9 nucleotides match TRBD2. Per germline, CDR1 SSHAT and CDR2 FNYEAQ (reference sequence). The CDR3 contains 14 residues. The CDR3 nucleotides read TGTGCTAGCGGTACTAGCGGGCACACCGGGGAGCTGTTTTTT. It specifies CASGTSGHTGELFF.

This clone showed up just a few times. The chain is built from TRBV27 and TRBJ1-5, with D hard to call. This CDR3 has 13 residues. Trimming left V 5 bases short and J 4 bases short, with 9 bases between. Germline V gene data show CDR1 as MNHEY and CDR2 as SMNVEV (reference sequence). The CDR3 loop reads CASSASKNQPQHF. The CDR3 nucleotides are TGTGCCAGCAGTGCGTCGAAGAATCAGCCCCAGCATTTT.

The chain couples TRBV2 to TRBJ1-2, with 8 nucleotides matching TRBD1. The J segment lost 4 bases and the V segment lost 6 bases, leaving 13 bases of the junction unmatched. The V gene's germline CDR1 is SNHLY and CDR2 FYNNEI. The CDR3 is 16 amino acids. The CDR3 DNA sequence: TGTGCCAGCAGCTCAGGACAGGGCGGTTCTGGCTATGGCTACACCTTC. It encodes CASSSGQGGSGYGYTF.

The CDR3 sequence is CAWSLQGNQPQHF. CDR3 nucleotide sequence: TGTGCCTGGAGTCTACAGGGGAATCAGCCCCAGCATTTT. This chain links TRBV30 with TRBJ1-5; TRBD1 agrees at 7 bases. The CDR3 covers 13 residues. J gave up 4 bases and V 2 bases, and 2 bases lay outside the gene matches. The germline V gene has CDR1 GTSNPN and CDR2 SVGIG (reference sequence).

This rearrangement joins TRBV9 to TRBJ2-7; D gene uncertain. Germline V gene data show CDR1 as SGDLS and CDR2 as YYNGEE. The CDR3 runs to 14 residues. Trimming shortened V by 3 bases and J by 0 bases, and 10 bases separated the two germline ends. DNA for the CDR3: TGTGCCAGCAGCGCCACCCTTAGCTCCTACGAGCAGTACTTC. This codes for CASSATLSSYEQYF.

The chain is built from TRBV18 and TRBJ1-5, with D hard to call. V lost 2 bases, J lost 1 base, and 15 bases lay in between. CDR1 is KGHSH, CDR2 LQKENI, per germline. This CDR3 has 17 residues. CDR3 protein: CASSPGFSGVSNQPQHF. The CDR3, as DNA: TGTGCCAGCTCACCAGGTTTCTCCGGGGTAAGCAATCAGCCCCAGCATTTT.

The chain employs TRBV5-1 and TRBJ2-1, with TRBD2 identical over 7 bases. Germline V gene data show CDR1 as SGHRS and CDR2 as YFSETQ. This CDR3 comprises 15 residues. Trimming took 5 bases from V and 2 from J; bases not matched to a gene: 7. This CDR3 reads CASSSGGTPYNEQFF. CDR3 coding DNA: TGCGCCAGCAGTTCCGGGGGGACCCCCTACAATGAGCAGTTCTTC.

This rearrangement joins TRBV6-1 to TRBJ1-4; no clear D. V was cut by 5 bases and J by 7 bases, with 11 bases left in between. CDR3 length: 13 amino acids. CDR1 is MNHNS and CDR2 is SASEGT in the germline V gene. CDR3 coding DNA: TGTGCCAGCAGTCCCCATACGGGTGAAAAACTGTTTTTT. Protein: CASSPHTGEKLFF.

The genes are TRBV5-4 and TRBJ1-1; D might be TRBD1 (5 bases). The CDR3 is 15 residues long. Trimming removed 0 bases at V and 1 base at J, with 10 bases between. CDR1 is SGHNT, CDR2 YYREEE, per germline (reference sequence). CDR3 bases: TGTGCCAGCAGCTTGGAGGGACGGAGGAACACTGAAGCTTTCTTT. Translated, it gives CASSLEGRRNTEAFF.

CDR3 sequence (DNA): TGTGCCACCTCCCTTGAAGACAGGTACGAGCAGTACTTC. It codes for CATSLEDRYEQYF. The chain is built from TRBV18 and TRBJ2-7; D might be TRBD1 (6 bases). CDR1 and CDR2 (germline): KGHSH, LQKENI. The ends were cut back, 10 bases at V and 4 bases at J, with 17 bases in the middle. The CDR3 is 13 residues long.

The CDR3 sequence is CASSLGGHLGYGYTF. Written as DNA, the CDR3 is TGCGCCAGCAGCTTGGGGGGTCACCTCGGCTATGGCTACACCTTC. This sequence joins TRBV5-1 and TRBJ1-2; no clear D. The CDR3 is made up of 15 amino acids. CDR1 SGHRS and CDR2 YFSETQ come from the germline V gene. Trimming left V 0 bases short and J 4 bases short, with 13 bases between.

The V and J genes are TRBV7-9 and TRBJ1-1, with 7 bases aligning to TRBD1. V was pared by 2 bases and J by 3 bases, with 6 bases of the junction left unmatched. CDR3 length equals 15 residues. Germline CDR1 and CDR2: SEHNR and FQNEAQ (reference sequence). The CDR3 nucleotides read TGTGCCAGCAGCTTACTCCTCCAGGGGGACACTGAAGCTTTCTTT. Translated: CASSLLLQGDTEAFF. The whole variable domain, remainder taken from reference TRBV7-9 and TRBJ1-1, is DTGVSQNPRHKITKRGQNVTFRCDPISEHNRLYWYRQTLGQGPEFLTYFQNEAQLEKSRLLSDRFSAERPKGSFSTLEIQRTEQGDSAMYLCASSLLLQGDTEAFFGQGTRLTVV.

The genes are TRBV11-2 and TRBJ2-5, with D perhaps TRBD2 (6 bases). Per germline, CDR1 SGHAT and CDR2 FQNNGV. Trimming took off 4 bases at V and 5 bases at J, with 14 bases between the two ends. The CDR3 runs 14 residues. The CDR3 nucleotides read TGTGCCAGCAGCTCGGGACTGTTCAGGGAGACCCAGTACTTC. This encodes CASSSGLFRETQYF. The whole variable domain, remainder taken from reference TRBV11-2 and TRBJ2-5, is EAGVAQSPRYKIIEKRQSVAFWCNPISGHATLYWYQQILGQGPKLLIQFQNNGVVDDSQLPKDRFSAERLKGVDSTLKIQPAKLEDSAVYLCASSSGLFRETQYFGPGTRLLVL.

The chain employs TRBV10-1 and TRBJ1-6; D possibly corresponds to TRBD1 (5 bases). The CDR3 is 16 residues long. With 8 bases removed from V and 8 bases from J, the gap between germline ends came to 22 bases. Germline lookup yields CDR1 WNHNN and CDR2 SYGVQD (reference sequence). DNA for the CDR3: TGCGCCAGCCCGATGGACGGGGGGGTAGTTCATTCACCCCTCCACTTT. Residues: CASPMDGGVVHSPLHF.

The rearrangement joins TRBV19 to TRBJ1-3; unclear D gene. There are 15 residues in the CDR3. Trimming pared 3 bases from V and 4 bases from J, leaving 13 bases between. Germline V CDR1 and CDR2: LNHDA, SQIVND (reference sequence). Here the CDR3 DNA reads TGTGCCAGTAGTATCTTCCACAGTGAGGGAAACACCATATATTTT. As protein: CASSIFHSEGNTIYF. Combining the CDR3 with reference TRBV19 and TRBJ1-3 gives the whole variable domain DGGITQSPKYLFRKEGQNVTLSCEQNLNHDAMYWYRQDPGQGLRLIYYSQIVNDFQKGDIAEGYSVSREKKESFPLTVTSAQKNPTAFYLCASSIFHSEGNTIYFGEGSWLTVV.

The chain is built from TRBV6-6 and TRBJ1-3; 8 bases match TRBD1. Germline loops: CDR1 MNHNY, CDR2 SVGAGI (reference sequence). Germline trimming cut 6 bases from V and 1 base from J; bases unmatched to any gene: 5. This CDR3 region has 15 residues. The CDR3 bases are TGTGCCAGCAGCCTGGACAGGGTGTCTGGAAACACCATATATTTT. Translated, it gives CASSLDRVSGNTIYF.

The V gene is TRBV18, the J gene TRBJ2-1; TRBD1 might be the D (5 bases). Germline values: CDR1 KGHSH, CDR2 LQKENI. The CDR3 is 16 residues long. Trimming cost V 3 bases and J 0 bases, with 12 bases left between them. The CDR3 region has the DNA TGTGCCAGCTCACCTCTCGACAGTACCTCCTACAATGAGCAGTTCTTC. This sequence encodes CASSPLDSTSYNEQFF.

CDR3: CATSRDPGTGNTIYF. The CDR3 DNA reads as TGTGCCACCAGCAGAGATCCGGGGACTGGAAACACCATATATTTT. The V and J genes are TRBV15 and TRBJ1-3, with no clear D. The ends were cut back, 0 bases at V and 2 bases at J, with 8 bases in the middle. The CDR3 loop spans 15 amino acids. In germline, CDR1 is LNHNV, CDR2 YYDKDF (reference sequence). Drawing the rest from reference TRBV15 and TRBJ1-3, the complete variable domain is DAMVIQNPRYQVTQFGKPVTLSCSQTLNHNVMYWYQQKSSQAPKLLFHYYDKDFNNEADTPDNFQSRRPNTSFCFLDIRSPGLGDTAMYLCATSRDPGTGNTIYFGEGSWLTVV.

The chain couples TRBV5-3 to TRBJ2-2; 7 bases fit TRBD2. TRBV5-3 is filed as an ORF, its function uncertain. J was trimmed by 1 base and V by 3 bases; bases with no gene match: 3. The length of the CDR3 is 15 residues. The CDR3 DNA follows: TGTGCCAGAAGCTACAGCGGGGAGAACACCGGGGAGCTGTTTTTT. It translates to CARSYSGENTGELFF.

The V and J genes are TRBV5-6 and TRBJ1-3; D remains ambiguous. Trimming took off 1 base at V and 0 bases at J, with 8 bases between the two ends. CDR1 and CDR2 (germline): SGHDT, YYEEEE. The CDR3 extends over 15 amino acids. CDR3 loop: CASSLPGNSGNTIYF. The CDR3, as DNA: TGTGCCAGCAGCTTGCCTGGCAACTCTGGAAACACCATATATTTT.

This CDR3 is CASSSQGFGRSGNTIYF. The CDR3, as DNA: TGTGCCAGCAGCTCCCAGGGGTTCGGTCGCTCTGGAAACACCATATATTTT. This rearrangement joins TRBV13 to TRBJ1-3; maybe TRBD1 (6 bases). Germline V gives CDR1 PRHDT, CDR2 FYEKMQ (reference sequence). The V gene lost 4 bases and the J gene lost 0 bases, with 16 bases spanning the gap. The CDR3 totals 17 residues.